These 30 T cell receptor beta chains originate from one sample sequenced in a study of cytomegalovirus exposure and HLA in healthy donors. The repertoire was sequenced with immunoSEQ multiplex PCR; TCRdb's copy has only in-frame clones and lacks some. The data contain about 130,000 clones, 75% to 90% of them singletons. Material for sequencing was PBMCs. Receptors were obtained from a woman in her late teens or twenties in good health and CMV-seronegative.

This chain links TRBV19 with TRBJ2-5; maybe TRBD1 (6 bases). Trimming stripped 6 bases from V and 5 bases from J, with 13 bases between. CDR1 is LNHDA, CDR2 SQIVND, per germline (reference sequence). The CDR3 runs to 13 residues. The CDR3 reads CASRPYREETQYF. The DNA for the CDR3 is TGTGCCAGTAGACCCTACAGGGAGGAGACCCAGTACTTC.

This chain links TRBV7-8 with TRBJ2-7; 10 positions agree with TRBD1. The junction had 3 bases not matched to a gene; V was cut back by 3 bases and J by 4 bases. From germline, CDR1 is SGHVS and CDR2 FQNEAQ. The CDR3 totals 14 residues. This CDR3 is CASSFPGQGYEQYF. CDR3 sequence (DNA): TGTGCCAGCAGCTTTCCGGGACAGGGGTACGAGCAGTACTTC.

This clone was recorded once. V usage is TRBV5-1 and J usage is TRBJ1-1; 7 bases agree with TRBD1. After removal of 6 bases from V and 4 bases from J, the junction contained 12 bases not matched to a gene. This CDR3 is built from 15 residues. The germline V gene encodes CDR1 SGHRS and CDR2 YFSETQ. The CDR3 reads CASTKNRGLATEAFF. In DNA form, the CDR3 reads TGCGCCAGCACCAAAAACAGGGGTCTGGCCACTGAAGCTTTCTTT.

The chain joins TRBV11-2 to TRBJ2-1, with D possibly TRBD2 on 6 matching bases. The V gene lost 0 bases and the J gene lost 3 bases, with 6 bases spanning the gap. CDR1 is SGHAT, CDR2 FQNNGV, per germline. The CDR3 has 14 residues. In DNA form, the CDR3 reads TGTGCCAGCAGCTTAGAGCGGGACTACAATGAGCAGTTCTTC. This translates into CASSLERDYNEQFF.

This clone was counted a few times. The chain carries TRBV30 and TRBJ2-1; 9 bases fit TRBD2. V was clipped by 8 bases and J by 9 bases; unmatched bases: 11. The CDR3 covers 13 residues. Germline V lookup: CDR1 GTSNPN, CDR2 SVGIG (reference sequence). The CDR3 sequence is CAGDGGLAFEQFF. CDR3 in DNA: TGTGCCGGAGACGGCGGACTAGCGTTTGAGCAGTTCTTC.

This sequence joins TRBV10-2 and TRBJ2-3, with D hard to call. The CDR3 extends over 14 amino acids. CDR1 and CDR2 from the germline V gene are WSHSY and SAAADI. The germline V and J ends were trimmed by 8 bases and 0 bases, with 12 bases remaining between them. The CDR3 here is CASRRTGSTDTQYF. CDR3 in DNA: TGCGCCAGCCGGAGAACGGGTAGCACAGATACGCAGTATTTT.

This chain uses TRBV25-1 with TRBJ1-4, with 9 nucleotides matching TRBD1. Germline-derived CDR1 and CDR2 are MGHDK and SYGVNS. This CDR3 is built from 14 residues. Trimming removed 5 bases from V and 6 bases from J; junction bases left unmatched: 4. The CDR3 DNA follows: TGTGCCAGCAGTTTGGACAGGGGATATGAAAAACTGTTTTTT. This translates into CASSLDRGYEKLFF.

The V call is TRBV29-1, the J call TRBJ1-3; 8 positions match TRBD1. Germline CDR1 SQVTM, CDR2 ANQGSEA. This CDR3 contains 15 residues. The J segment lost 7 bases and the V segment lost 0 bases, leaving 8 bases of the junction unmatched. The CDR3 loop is CSVEERQGSRNTIYF. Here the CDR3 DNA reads TGCAGCGTTGAAGAGCGACAGGGGAGTCGCAACACCATATATTTT.

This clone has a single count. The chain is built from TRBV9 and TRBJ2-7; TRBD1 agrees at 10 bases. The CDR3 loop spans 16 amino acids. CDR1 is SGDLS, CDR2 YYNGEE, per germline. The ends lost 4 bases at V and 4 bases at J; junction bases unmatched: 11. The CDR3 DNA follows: TGTGCCAGCAGCCCTTCAGGACAGGGGGGGTTTTACGAGCAGTACTTC. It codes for CASSPSGQGGFYEQYF.

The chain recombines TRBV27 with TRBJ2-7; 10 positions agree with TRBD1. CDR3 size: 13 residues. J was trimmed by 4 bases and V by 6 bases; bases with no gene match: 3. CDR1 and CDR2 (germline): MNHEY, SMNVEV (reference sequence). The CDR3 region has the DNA TGTGCCAGCAGGGGGACAGGGGCTTACGAGCAGTACTTC. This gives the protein CASRGTGAYEQYF.

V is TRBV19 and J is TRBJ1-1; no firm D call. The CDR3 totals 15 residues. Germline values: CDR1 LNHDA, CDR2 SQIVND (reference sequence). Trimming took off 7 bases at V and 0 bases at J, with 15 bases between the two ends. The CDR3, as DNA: TGTGCCAGTATTTGGGGTGGAGGATTGAACACTGAAGCTTTCTTT. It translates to CASIWGGGLNTEAFF.

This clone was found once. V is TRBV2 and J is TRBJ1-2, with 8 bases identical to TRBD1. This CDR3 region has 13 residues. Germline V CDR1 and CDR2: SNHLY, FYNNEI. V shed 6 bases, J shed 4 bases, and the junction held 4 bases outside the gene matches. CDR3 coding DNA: TGTGCCAGCAGGACGACAGGGGTCTATGGCTACACCTTC. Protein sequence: CASRTTGVYGYTF.

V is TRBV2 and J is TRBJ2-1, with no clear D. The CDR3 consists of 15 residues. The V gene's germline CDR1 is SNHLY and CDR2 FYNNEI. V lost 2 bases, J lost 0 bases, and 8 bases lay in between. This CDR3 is CASSESSRSYNEQFF. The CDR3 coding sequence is TGTGCCAGCAGTGAATCGAGCCGCTCCTACAATGAGCAGTTCTTC.

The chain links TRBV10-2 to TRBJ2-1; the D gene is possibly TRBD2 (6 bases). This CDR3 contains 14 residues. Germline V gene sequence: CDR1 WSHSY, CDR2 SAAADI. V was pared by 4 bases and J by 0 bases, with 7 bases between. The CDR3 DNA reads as TGCGCCAGCAGTGGCGGGGACTCCTACAATGAGCAGTTCTTC. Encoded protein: CASSGGDSYNEQFF.

In DNA form, the CDR3 reads TGCGCCAGCAGACCCCCTCTAGCGGGAGTTTCAAATGAGCAGTTCTTC. It specifies CASRPPLAGVSNEQFF. The V gene is TRBV4-1, the J gene TRBJ2-1; 10 nucleotides align to TRBD2. Germline loops: CDR1 MGHRA, CDR2 YSYEKL. The ends lost 6 bases at V and 7 bases at J; junction bases unmatched: 12. There are 16 residues in the CDR3.

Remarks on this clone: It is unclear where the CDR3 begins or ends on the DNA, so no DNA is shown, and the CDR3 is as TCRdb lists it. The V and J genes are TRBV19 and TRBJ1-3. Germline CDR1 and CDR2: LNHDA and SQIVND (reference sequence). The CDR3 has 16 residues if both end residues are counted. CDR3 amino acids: CASSILAGISGNTIYF.

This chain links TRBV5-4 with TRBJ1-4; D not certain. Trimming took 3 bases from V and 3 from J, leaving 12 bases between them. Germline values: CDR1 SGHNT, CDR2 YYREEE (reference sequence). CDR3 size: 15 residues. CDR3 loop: CASSSSNEANEKLFF. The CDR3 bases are TGTGCCAGCAGCTCCAGTAATGAGGCTAATGAAAAACTGTTTTTT.

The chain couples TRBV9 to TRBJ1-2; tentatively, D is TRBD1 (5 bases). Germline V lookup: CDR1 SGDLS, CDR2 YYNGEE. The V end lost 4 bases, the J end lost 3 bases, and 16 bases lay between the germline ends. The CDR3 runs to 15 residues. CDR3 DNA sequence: TGTGCCAGCAGCCCGACCCCAGGGTCTGACTATGGCTACACCTTC. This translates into CASSPTPGSDYGYTF.

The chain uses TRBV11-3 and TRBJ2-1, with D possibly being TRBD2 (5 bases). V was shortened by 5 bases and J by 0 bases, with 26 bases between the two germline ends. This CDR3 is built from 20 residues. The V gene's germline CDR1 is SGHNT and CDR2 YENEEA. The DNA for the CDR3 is TGTGCCAGCAGCCCCTCGGCTAGCAGAGTCCCTTACGGCTCCTACAATGAGCAGTTCTTC. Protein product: CASSPSASRVPYGSYNEQFF.

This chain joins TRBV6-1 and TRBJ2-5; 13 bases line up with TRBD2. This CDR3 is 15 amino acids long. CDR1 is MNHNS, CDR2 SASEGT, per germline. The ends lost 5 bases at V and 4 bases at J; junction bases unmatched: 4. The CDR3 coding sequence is TGTGCCAGCAGTCTACTAGCGGGAGGGCGAGAGACCCAGTACTTC. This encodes CASSLLAGGRETQYF.

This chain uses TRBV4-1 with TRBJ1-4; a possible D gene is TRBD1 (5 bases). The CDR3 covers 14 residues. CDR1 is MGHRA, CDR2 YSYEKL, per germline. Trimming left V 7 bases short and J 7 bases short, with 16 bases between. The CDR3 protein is CASKALGGIEKLFF. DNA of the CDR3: TGCGCCAGCAAGGCCCTGGGGGGGATTGAAAAACTGTTTTTT.

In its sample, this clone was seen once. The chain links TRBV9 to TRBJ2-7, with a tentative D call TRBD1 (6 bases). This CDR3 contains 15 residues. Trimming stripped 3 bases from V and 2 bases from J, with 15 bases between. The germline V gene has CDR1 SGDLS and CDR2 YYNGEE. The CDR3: CASSARDTRAYEQYF. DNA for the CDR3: TGTGCCAGCAGCGCACGGGACACCCGAGCCTACGAGCAGTACTTC.

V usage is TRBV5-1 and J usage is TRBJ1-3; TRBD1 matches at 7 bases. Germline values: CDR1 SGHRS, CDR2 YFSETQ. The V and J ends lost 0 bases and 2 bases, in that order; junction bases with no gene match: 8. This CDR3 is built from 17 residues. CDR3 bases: TGCGCCAGCAGCTTGGCTCTACAGGGGATCGCTGGAAACACCATATATTTT. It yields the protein CASSLALQGIAGNTIYF.

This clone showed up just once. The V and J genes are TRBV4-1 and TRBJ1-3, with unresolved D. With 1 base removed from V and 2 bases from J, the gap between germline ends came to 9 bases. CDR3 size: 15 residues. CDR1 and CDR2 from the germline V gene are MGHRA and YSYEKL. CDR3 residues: CASSQGEGTGNTIYF. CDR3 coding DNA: TGCGCCAGCAGCCAAGGCGAGGGTACTGGAAACACCATATATTTT.

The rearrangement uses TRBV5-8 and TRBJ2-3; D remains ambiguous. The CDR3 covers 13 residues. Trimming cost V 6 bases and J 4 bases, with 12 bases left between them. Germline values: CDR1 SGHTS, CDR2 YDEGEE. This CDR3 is CASTLGSADTQYF. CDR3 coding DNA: TGTGCCAGCACCCTCGGGTCCGCAGATACGCAGTATTTT.

The CDR3 region has the DNA TGTGCCAGCAGCGGAGGGCTAAGCGCTACCTACAATGAGCAGTTCTTC. Its translation is CASSGGLSATYNEQFF. This rearrangement joins TRBV5-6 to TRBJ2-1; possible D gene TRBD2, 6 bases. The CDR3 has 16 residues. Germline CDR1 is SGHDT and CDR2 is YYEEEE. Trimming removed 4 bases at V and 2 bases at J, with 16 bases between.

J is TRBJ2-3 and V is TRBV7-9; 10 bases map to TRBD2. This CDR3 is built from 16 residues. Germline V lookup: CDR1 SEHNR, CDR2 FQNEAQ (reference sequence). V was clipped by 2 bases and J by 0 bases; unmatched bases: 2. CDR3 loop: CASSLILAGSTDTQYF. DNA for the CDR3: TGTGCCAGCAGCTTAATACTAGCGGGAAGCACAGATACGCAGTATTTT.

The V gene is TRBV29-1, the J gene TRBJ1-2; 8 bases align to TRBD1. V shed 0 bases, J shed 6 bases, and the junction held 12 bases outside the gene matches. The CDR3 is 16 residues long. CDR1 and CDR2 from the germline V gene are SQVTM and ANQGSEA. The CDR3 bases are TGCAGCGTTGAAGATGGTGGCAGGGGGCGCCTGGATGGCTACACCTTC. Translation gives CSVEDGGRGRLDGYTF.

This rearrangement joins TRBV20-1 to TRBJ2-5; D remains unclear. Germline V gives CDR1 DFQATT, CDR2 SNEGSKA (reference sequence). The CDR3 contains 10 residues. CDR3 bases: TGCCGAGTTGAGAAAGAGACCCAGTACTTC. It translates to CRVEKETQYF.

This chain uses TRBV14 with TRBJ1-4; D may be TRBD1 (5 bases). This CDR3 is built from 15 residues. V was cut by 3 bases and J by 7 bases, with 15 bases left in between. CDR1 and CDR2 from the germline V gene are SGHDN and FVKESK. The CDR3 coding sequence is TGTGCCAGCAGCCACTCAGGGAGGCGGCGTGAAAAACTGTTTTTT. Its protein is CASSHSGRRREKLFF.